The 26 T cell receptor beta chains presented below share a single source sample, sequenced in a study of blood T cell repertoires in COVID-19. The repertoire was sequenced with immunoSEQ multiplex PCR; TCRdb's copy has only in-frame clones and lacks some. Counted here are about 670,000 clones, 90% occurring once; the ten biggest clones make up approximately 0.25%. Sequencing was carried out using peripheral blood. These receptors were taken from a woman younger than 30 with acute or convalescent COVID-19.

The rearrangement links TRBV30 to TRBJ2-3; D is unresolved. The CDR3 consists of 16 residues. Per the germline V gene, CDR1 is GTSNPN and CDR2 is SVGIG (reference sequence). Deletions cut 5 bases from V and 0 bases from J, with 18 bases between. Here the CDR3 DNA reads TGTGCCTGGGGAGCTTTTGCTGGGCCTAGCACAGATACGCAGTATTTT. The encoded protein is CAWGAFAGPSTDTQYF.

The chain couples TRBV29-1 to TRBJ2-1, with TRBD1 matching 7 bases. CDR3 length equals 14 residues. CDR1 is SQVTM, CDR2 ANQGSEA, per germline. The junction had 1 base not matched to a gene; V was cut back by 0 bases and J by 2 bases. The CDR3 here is CSVEERGPYNEQFF. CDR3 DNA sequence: TGCAGCGTTGAAGAGAGGGGGCCCTACAATGAGCAGTTCTTC.

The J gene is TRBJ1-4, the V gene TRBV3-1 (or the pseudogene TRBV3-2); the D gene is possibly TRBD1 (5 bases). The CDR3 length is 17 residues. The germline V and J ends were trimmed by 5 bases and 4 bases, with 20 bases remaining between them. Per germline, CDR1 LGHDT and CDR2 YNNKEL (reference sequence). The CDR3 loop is CASSYGRTGFSNEKLFF. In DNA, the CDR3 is TGTGCCAGCAGCTATGGCCGAACAGGTTTTAGTAATGAAAAACTGTTTTTT.

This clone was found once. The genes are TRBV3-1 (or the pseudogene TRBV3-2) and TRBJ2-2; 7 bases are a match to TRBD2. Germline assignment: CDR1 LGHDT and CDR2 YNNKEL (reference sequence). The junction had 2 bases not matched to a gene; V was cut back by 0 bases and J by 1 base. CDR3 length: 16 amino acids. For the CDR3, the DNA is TGTGCCAGCAGCCAAGACGAGCGGGGGAACACCGGGGAGCTGTTTTTT. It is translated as CASSQDERGNTGELFF.

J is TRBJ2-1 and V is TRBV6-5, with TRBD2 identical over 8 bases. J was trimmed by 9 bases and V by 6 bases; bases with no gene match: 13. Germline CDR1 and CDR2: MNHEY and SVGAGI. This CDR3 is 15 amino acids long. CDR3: CASSPSGTGRGEQFF. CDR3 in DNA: TGTGCCAGCAGCCCCTCGGGGACCGGGAGGGGTGAGCAGTTCTTC.

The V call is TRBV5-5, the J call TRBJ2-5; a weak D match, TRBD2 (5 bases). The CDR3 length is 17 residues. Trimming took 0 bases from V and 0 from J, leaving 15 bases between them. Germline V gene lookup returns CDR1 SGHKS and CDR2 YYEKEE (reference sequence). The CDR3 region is CASSLGGRRGYQETQYF. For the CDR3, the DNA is TGTGCCAGCAGCTTGGGAGGTAGACGCGGGTACCAAGAGACCCAGTACTTC.

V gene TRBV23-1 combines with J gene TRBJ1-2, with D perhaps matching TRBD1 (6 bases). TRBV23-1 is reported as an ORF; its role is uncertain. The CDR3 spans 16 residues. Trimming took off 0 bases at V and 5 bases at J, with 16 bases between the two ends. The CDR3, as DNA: TGCGCCAGCAGTCAATCAATCAAGGACAGCCATTATGGCTACACCTTC. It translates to CASSQSIKDSHYGYTF.

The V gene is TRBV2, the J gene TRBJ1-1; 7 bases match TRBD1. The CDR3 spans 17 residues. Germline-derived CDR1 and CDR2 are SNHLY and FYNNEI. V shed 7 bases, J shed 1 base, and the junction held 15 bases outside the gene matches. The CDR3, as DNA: TGTGCCAGCAATGGGAAAGACAGGGAGGAGGAGAACACTGAAGCTTTCTTT. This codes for CASNGKDREEENTEAFF.

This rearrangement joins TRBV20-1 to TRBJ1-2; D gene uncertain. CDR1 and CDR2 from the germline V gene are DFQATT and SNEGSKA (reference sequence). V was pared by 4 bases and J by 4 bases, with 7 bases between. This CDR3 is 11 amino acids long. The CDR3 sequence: CSAILLYGYTF. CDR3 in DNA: TGCAGTGCTATACTTCTCTATGGCTACACCTTC.

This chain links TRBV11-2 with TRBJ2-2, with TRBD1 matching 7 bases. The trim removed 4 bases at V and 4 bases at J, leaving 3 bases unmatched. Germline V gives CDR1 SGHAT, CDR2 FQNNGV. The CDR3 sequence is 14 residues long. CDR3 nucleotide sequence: TGTGCCAGCAGCTCAACAGGGGTCACCGGGGAGCTGTTTTTT. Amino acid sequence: CASSSTGVTGELFF.

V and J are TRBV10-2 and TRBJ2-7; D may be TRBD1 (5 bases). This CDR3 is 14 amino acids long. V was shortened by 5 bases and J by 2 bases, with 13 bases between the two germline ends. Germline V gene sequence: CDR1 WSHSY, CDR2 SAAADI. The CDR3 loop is CASSKMTAAYEQYF. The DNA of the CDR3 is TGCGCCAGCAGTAAGATGACAGCTGCCTACGAGCAGTACTTC.

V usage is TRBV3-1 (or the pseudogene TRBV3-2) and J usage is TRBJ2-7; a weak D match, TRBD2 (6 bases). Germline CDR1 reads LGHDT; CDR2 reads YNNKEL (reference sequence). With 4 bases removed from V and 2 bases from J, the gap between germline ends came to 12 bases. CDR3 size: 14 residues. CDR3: CASSRTGVAYEQYF. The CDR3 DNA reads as TGTGCCAGCAGCCGCACGGGGGTAGCCTACGAGCAGTACTTC.

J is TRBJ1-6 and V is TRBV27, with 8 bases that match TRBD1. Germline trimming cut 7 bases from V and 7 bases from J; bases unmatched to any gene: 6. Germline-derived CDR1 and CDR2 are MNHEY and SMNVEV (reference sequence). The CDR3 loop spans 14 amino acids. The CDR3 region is CASTGGEENSPLHF. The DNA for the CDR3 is TGTGCCAGCACAGGGGGCGAGGAAAATTCACCCCTCCACTTT.

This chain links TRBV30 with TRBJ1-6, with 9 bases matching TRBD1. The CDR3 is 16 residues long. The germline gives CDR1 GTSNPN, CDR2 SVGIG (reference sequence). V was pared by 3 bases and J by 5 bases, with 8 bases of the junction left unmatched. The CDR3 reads CAWSRDRAVNNSPLHF. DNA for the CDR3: TGTGCCTGGAGCCGGGACAGGGCGGTAAATAATTCACCCCTCCACTTT.

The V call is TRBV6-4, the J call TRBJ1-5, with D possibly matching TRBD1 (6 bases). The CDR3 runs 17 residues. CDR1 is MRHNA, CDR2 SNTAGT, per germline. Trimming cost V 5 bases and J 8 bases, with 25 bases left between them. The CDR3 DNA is TGTGCCAGCAGTAGCTACCCGTATCACAGGGATAAGGAGCCCCAGCATTTT. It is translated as CASSSYPYHRDKEPQHF.

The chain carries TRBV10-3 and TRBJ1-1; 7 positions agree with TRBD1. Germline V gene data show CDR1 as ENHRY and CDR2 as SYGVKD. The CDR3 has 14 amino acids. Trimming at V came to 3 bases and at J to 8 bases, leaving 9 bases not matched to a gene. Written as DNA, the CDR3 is TGTGCCATCAGTGAACTGCCTGGACAGGCGGAAGCTTTCTTT. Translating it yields CAISELPGQAEAFF.

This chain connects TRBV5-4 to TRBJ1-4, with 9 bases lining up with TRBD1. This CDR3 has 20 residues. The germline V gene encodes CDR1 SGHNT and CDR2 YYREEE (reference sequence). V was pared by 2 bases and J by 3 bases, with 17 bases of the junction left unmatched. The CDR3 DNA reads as TGTGCCAGCAGCTTCCCCCCCCGGGACAGGGTACGCGGCCCTAATGAAAAACTGTTTTTT. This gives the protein CASSFPPRDRVRGPNEKLFF.

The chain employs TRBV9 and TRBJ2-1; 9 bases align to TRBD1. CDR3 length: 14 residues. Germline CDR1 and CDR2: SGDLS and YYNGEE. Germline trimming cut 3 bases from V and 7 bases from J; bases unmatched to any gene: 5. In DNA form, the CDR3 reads TGTGCCAGCAGCGCACAGGGGGCGGGAAATGAGCAGTTCTTC. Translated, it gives CASSAQGAGNEQFF. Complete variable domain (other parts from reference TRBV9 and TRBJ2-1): DSGVTQTPKHLITATGQRVTLRCSPRSGDLSVYWYQQSLDQGLQFLIQYYNGEERAKGNILERFSAQQFPDLHSELNLSSLELGDSALYFCASSAQGAGNEQFFGPGTRLTVL.

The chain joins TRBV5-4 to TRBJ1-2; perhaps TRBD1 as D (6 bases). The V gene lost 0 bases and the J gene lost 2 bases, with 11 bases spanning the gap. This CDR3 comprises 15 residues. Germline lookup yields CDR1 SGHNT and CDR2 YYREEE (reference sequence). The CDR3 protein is CASSLAAGANYGYTF. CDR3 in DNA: TGTGCCAGCAGCTTGGCGGCAGGGGCGAACTATGGCTACACCTTC.

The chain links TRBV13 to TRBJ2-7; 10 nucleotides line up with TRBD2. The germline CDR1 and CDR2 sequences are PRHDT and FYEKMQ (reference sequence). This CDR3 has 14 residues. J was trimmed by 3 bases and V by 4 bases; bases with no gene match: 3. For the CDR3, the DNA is TGTGCCAGCAGCTCCCTAGCGGGGGACTACGAGCAGTACTTC. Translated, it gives CASSSLAGDYEQYF.

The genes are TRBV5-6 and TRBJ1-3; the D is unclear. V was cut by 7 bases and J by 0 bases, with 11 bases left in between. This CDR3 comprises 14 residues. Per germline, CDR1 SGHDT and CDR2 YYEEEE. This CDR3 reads CASAKTSSGNTIYF. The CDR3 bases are TGTGCCAGCGCCAAAACAAGCTCTGGAAACACCATATATTTT.

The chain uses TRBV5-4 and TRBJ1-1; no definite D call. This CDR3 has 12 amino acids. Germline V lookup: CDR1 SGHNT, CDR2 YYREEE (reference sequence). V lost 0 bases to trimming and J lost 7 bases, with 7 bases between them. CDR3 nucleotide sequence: TGTGCCAGCAGCTTGGACAGCCTTGAAGCTTTCTTT. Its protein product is CASSLDSLEAFF.

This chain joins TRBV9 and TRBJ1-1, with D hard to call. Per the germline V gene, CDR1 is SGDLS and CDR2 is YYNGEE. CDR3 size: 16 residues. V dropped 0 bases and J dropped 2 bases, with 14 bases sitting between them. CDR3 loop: CASSVGGSRHNTEAFF. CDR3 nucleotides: TGTGCCAGCAGCGTAGGTGGGAGCCGACATAACACTGAAGCTTTCTTT.

The CDR3 DNA reads as TGTGCCAGCAGCCCAGAGGGCAGAGAGCAGTACTTC. This translates into CASSPEGREQYF. The chain carries TRBV5-6 and TRBJ2-7; D is possibly TRBD2 (5 bases). Germline V CDR1 and CDR2: SGHDT, YYEEEE. The CDR3 contains 12 residues. Trimming left V 4 bases short and J 7 bases short, with 12 bases between.

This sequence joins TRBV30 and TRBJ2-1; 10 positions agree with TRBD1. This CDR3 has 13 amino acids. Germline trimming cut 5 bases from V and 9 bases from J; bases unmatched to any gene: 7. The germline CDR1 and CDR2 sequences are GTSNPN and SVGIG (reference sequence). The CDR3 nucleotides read TGTGCCTGGGGACAGGGGGGCCTCGGTGAGCAGTTCTTC. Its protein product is CAWGQGGLGEQFF.

CDR3: CASSPRLAGPSGTGELFF. In DNA form, the CDR3 reads TGCGCCAGCAGCCCCCGACTAGCGGGCCCCTCGGGCACCGGGGAGCTGTTTTTT. The V gene is TRBV4-3, the J gene TRBJ2-2, with 10 positions matching TRBD2. Germline trimming cut 4 bases from V and 4 bases from J; bases unmatched to any gene: 12. Germline CDR1 and CDR2: LGHNA and YSLEER. This CDR3 comprises 18 residues.